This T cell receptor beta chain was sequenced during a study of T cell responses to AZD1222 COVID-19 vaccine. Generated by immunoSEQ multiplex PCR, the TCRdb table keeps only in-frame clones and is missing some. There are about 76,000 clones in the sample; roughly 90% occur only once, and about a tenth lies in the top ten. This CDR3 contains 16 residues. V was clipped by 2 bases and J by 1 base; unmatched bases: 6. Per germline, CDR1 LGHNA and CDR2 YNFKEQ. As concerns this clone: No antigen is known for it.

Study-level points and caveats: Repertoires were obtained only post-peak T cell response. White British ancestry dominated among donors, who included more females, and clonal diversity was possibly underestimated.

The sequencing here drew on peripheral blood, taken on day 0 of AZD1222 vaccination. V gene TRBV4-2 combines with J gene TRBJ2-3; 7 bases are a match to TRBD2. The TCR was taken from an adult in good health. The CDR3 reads CASSQQAGSRTDTQYF. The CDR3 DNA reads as TGTGCCAGCAGCCAACAAGCGGGGAGCCGCACAGATACGCAGTATTTT.